This is a list of T cell receptor beta chains from one sample in a study of blood T cells in healthy people across ages. TCRdb recomputed calls from the 5' RACE reads with MiXCR, one row per CDR3 protein. The repertoire holds around 800,000 distinct CDR3 sequences, with around 62% as singletons. Sequencing used blood. The origin of the receptors is a man aged 25 to 40 in good health. The CDR3 runs from the conserved cysteine through the conserved F or W. The D gene is left open where the match is weak. Only some rows state a clone size, as once, few, many or a class for expanded clones.

D gene: -; clone size: many; V gene: TRBV4-3; J gene: TRBJ1-6; CDR3 DNA: TGCGCCAGCAGCCAAGAAGGGTATCGGTCACCCCTCCACTTT; CDR3 protein: CASSQEGYRSPLHF
D gene: -; clone size: few; V gene: TRBV14; J gene: TRBJ2-2; CDR3 DNA: TGTGCCAGCAGCCAAGTCCTACGGGGGGAGCTGTTTTTT; CDR3 protein: CASSQVLRGELFF
D gene: TRBD2; clone size: -; V gene: TRBV11-3; J gene: TRBJ2-2; CDR3 DNA: TGTGCCAGCAGCAAGACTAGCGGAATCGGGGAGCTGTTTTTT; CDR3 protein: CASSKTSGIGELFF
D gene: TRBD1; clone size: -; V gene: TRBV2; J gene: TRBJ2-1; CDR3 DNA: TGTGCCAGCGTGAGGGGGACAGGGGGGAATGAGCAGTTCTTC; CDR3 protein: CASVRGTGGNEQFF
D gene: TRBD1; clone size: -; V gene: TRBV4-3; J gene: TRBJ2-5; CDR3 DNA: TGCGCCAGCAGCCAAGGGGACAGGGACTTGGAAGAGCAGTACTTC; CDR3 protein: CASSQGDRDLEEQYF
D gene: -; clone size: -; V gene: TRBV4-2; J gene: TRBJ2-2; CDR3 DNA: TGTGCCAGCAGCCCTCGTTCCAGCGGGTACACCGGGGAGCTGTTTTTT; CDR3 protein: CASSPRSSGYTGELFF
D gene: TRBD2; clone size: -; V gene: TRBV7-2; J gene: TRBJ2-1; CDR3 DNA: TGTGCCAGCAGCTTAGTAAATAGCGGGGGAGTAAAAAATGAGCAGTTCTTC; CDR3 protein: CASSLVNSGGVKNEQFF
D gene: TRBD2; clone size: -; V gene: TRBV13; J gene: TRBJ2-1; CDR3 DNA: TGTGCCAGCAGCCGAACTGGACTAGTCGGGGAGACCCAGTTCTTC; CDR3 protein: CASSRTGLVGETQFF
D gene: -; clone size: once; V gene: TRBV29-1; J gene: TRBJ1-2; CDR3 DNA: TGCAGCGTTGACTCAGGAGACCCCTATGGCTACACCTTC; CDR3 protein: CSVDSGDPYGYTF
D gene: TRBD1; clone size: -; V gene: TRBV4-2; J gene: TRBJ1-1; CDR3 DNA: TGTGCCAGCAGCCAAGTAGGGCAGGGGGATGAAGCTTTCTTT; CDR3 protein: CASSQVGQGDEAFF
D gene: -; clone size: -; V gene: TRBV4-1; J gene: TRBJ2-1; CDR3 DNA: TGCGCCAGCAGCCAAGCTACCGGGATAATTGAGCAGTTCTTC; CDR3 protein: CASSQATGIIEQFF
D gene: -; clone size: few; V gene: TRBV7-3; J gene: TRBJ2-6; CDR3 DNA: TGTGCCAGCAGCCCAAACCCTCCGAGGGGGGCCAACGTCCTGACTTTC; CDR3 protein: CASSPNPPRGANVLTF
D gene: TRBD1; clone size: -; V gene: TRBV3-1; J gene: TRBJ1-2; CDR3 DNA: TGTGCCAGCAGCCCCCGGACAGGGCTGGAAGGCGGCTACACCTTC; CDR3 protein: CASSPRTGLEGGYTF
D gene: -; clone size: -; V gene: TRBV5-1; J gene: TRBJ1-1; CDR3 DNA: TGCGCCAGCAGCCGCCTGGGGGCAACGAACACTGAAGCTTTCTTT; CDR3 protein: CASSRLGATNTEAFF
D gene: -; clone size: few; V gene: TRBV29-1; J gene: TRBJ2-5; CDR3 DNA: TGCAGCGTTGTAAAGGGGCAGTTAAACCAAGAGACCCAGTACTTC; CDR3 protein: CSVVKGQLNQETQYF
D gene: TRBD2; clone size: -; V gene: TRBV29-1; J gene: TRBJ2-7; CDR3 DNA: TGCAGCGTTGACGGGGAGCGGGACTACGAGCAGTACTTC; CDR3 protein: CSVDGERDYEQYF
D gene: TRBD1; clone size: few; V gene: TRBV4-3; J gene: TRBJ2-1; CDR3 DNA: TGCGCCAGCAGCCAAGTAGGACAGGACAATGAGCAGTTCTTC; CDR3 protein: CASSQVGQDNEQFF
D gene: -; clone size: -; V gene: TRBV2; J gene: TRBJ2-5; CDR3 DNA: TGTGCCAGCAGCAAGACTAGAGGGCAAGAGACCCAGTACTTC; CDR3 protein: CASSKTRGQETQYF
D gene: TRBD1; clone size: many; V gene: TRBV2; J gene: TRBJ1-2; CDR3 DNA: TGTGCCAGCAGTGGGATTGCGGGACAGGGCTCAGACACCTTC; CDR3 protein: CASSGIAGQGSDTF
D gene: -; clone size: -; V gene: TRBV6-5; J gene: TRBJ2-5; CDR3 DNA: TGTGCCAGCAGTTACTCGATTGGAGGCGAGACCCAGTACTTC; CDR3 protein: CASSYSIGGETQYF
D gene: -; clone size: -; V gene: TRBV7-9; J gene: TRBJ2-6; CDR3 DNA: TGTGCCAGCAGCCCCTTCGCTGGGGCCAACGTCCTGACTTTC; CDR3 protein: CASSPFAGANVLTF
D gene: TRBD2; clone size: -; V gene: TRBV6-4; J gene: TRBJ2-7; CDR3 DNA: TGTGCCAGCAGTGACTCGTTGCGGGGGGCCTCCTACGAGCAGTACTTC; CDR3 protein: CASSDSLRGASYEQYF
D gene: -; clone size: -; V gene: TRBV5-1; J gene: TRBJ2-5; CDR3 DNA: TGCGCCAGCAGCTCCCACCCGGAAGAGACCCAGTACTTC; CDR3 protein: CASSSHPEETQYF
D gene: -; clone size: -; V gene: TRBV2; J gene: TRBJ2-5; CDR3 DNA: TGTGCCAGCAGTGGGGGAACGTTGGAGACCCAGTACTTC; CDR3 protein: CASSGGTLETQYF
D gene: -; clone size: -; V gene: TRBV7-9; J gene: TRBJ2-2; CDR3 DNA: TGTGCCAGCAGCTTAGCTCCTACCGGGGAGCTGTTTTTT; CDR3 protein: CASSLAPTGELFF
D gene: -; clone size: -; V gene: TRBV7-2; J gene: TRBJ2-3; CDR3 DNA: TGTGCCAGCAGCTTTATGATTAGCACAGATACGCAGTATTTT; CDR3 protein: CASSFMISTDTQYF
D gene: TRBD2; clone size: -; V gene: TRBV7-8; J gene: TRBJ2-4; CDR3 DNA: TGTGCCAGCAGCCCCCGACTAGCGGGGGACCAGGCCATTCAGTACTTC; CDR3 protein: CASSPRLAGDQAIQYF
D gene: -; clone size: -; V gene: TRBV7-2; J gene: TRBJ1-4; CDR3 DNA: TGTGCCAGCAGCCGGACAGTTTTTAATGAAAAACTGTTTTTT; CDR3 protein: CASSRTVFNEKLFF
D gene: -; clone size: -; V gene: TRBV20-1; J gene: TRBJ2-7; CDR3 DNA: TGCAGTGCCCGAGACCCCTCGACGGTGAGCTCCTACGAGCAGTACTTC; CDR3 protein: CSARDPSTVSSYEQYF
D gene: -; clone size: -; V gene: TRBV6-1; J gene: TRBJ1-6; CDR3 DNA: TGTGCCAGCAGTGAACCAGGGACCCATTCACCCCTCCACTTT; CDR3 protein: CASSEPGTHSPLHF
D gene: -; clone size: -; V gene: TRBV7-2; J gene: TRBJ2-7; CDR3 DNA: TGTGCCAGCAGCACTTCGGACAGCTATTACGAGCAGTACTTC; CDR3 protein: CASSTSDSYYEQYF
D gene: -; clone size: -; V gene: TRBV29-1; J gene: TRBJ2-7; CDR3 DNA: TGCAGCGTTGATGAGACAGGAACCTACGAGCAGTACTTC; CDR3 protein: CSVDETGTYEQYF
D gene: TRBD2; clone size: few; V gene: TRBV28; J gene: TRBJ2-5; CDR3 DNA: TGTGCCAGCAGTTCCGGACTAGCGGGTTTCCAAGAGACCCAGTACTTC; CDR3 protein: CASSSGLAGFQETQYF
D gene: -; clone size: -; V gene: TRBV6-2/TRBV6-3; J gene: TRBJ1-6; CDR3 DNA: TGTGCCAGCAGTCCCCCGGACAAGGGCTCGGGGGATTCACCCCTCCACTTT; CDR3 protein: CASSPPDKGSGDSPLHF
D gene: -; clone size: -; V gene: TRBV7-2; J gene: TRBJ2-5; CDR3 DNA: TGTGCCAGCAGCCGGGGGACGATCAATGAGCAGTACTTC; CDR3 protein: CASSRGTINEQYF
D gene: TRBD1; clone size: -; V gene: TRBV6-2/TRBV6-3; J gene: TRBJ2-1; CDR3 DNA: TGTGCCAGCAGTTATCGGGACAGGGCTCGAAGTGAGCAGTTCTTC; CDR3 protein: CASSYRDRARSEQFF
D gene: -; clone size: -; V gene: TRBV5-1; J gene: TRBJ2-3; CDR3 DNA: TGCGCCAGCAGCTCAAGCAAGGACGGACCTTATGATACGCAGTATTTT; CDR3 protein: CASSSSKDGPYDTQYF
D gene: TRBD1; clone size: many; V gene: TRBV28; J gene: TRBJ2-5; CDR3 DNA: TGTGCCAGCAGACGGACAGGGGAGGAGACCCAGTACTTC; CDR3 protein: CASRRTGEETQYF
D gene: -; clone size: -; V gene: TRBV4-1; J gene: TRBJ1-6; CDR3 DNA: TGCGCCAGCAGCCAAGGTCCCACAGGACCCTCCTATAATTCACCCCTCCACTTT; CDR3 protein: CASSQGPTGPSYNSPLHF
D gene: -; clone size: -; V gene: TRBV6-2/TRBV6-3; J gene: TRBJ2-1; CDR3 DNA: TGTGCCAGCAGTTACAGATCTAGAGATGAGCAGTTCTTC; CDR3 protein: CASSYRSRDEQFF
D gene: -; clone size: once; V gene: TRBV5-1; J gene: TRBJ2-1; CDR3 DNA: TGCGCCAGCAGCTTATGGGGGCATGATGGGCAGTTCTTC; CDR3 protein: CASSLWGHDGQFF
D gene: -; clone size: -; V gene: TRBV10-3; J gene: TRBJ2-3; CDR3 DNA: TGTGCCATCAGTGAGTCGAGGGAACCGCCCTGGGTAGATGCGCAGTATTTT; CDR3 protein: CAISESREPPWVDAQYF
D gene: TRBD1; clone size: -; V gene: TRBV20-1; J gene: TRBJ1-2; CDR3 DNA: TGCAGTGCCCCGGGACAGGGGGGGGACTATGGCTACACCTTC; CDR3 protein: CSAPGQGGDYGYTF